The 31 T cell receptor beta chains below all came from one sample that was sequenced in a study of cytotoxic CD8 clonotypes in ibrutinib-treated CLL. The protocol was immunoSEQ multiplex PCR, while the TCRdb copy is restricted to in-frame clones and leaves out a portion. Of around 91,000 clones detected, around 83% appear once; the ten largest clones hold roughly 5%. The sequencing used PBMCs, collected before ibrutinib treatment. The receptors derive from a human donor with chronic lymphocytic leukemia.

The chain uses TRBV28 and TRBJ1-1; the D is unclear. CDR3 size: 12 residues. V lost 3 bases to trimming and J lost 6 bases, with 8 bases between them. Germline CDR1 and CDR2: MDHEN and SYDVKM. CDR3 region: CASSFVVAEAFF. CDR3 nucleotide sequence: TGTGCCAGCAGTTTCGTGGTGGCTGAAGCTTTCTTT. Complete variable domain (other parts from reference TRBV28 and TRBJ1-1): DVKVTQSSRYLVKRTGEKVFLECVQDMDHENMFWYRQDPGLGLRLIYFSYDVKMKEKGDIPEGYSVSREKKERFSLILESASTNQTSMYLCASSFVVAEAFFGQGTRLTVV.

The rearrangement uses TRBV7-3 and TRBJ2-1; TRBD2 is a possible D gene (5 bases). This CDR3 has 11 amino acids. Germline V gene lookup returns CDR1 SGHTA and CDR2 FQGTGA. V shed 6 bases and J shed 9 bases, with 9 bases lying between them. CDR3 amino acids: CASSSGFEQFF. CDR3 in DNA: TGTGCCAGCAGTTCGGGGTTTGAGCAGTTCTTC.

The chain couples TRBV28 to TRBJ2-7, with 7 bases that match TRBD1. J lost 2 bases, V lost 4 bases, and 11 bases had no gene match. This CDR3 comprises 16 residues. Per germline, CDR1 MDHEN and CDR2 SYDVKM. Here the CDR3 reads CASSSPGTAKPYEQYF. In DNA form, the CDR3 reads TGTGCCAGCAGTTCCCCCGGGACAGCGAAGCCCTACGAGCAGTACTTC.

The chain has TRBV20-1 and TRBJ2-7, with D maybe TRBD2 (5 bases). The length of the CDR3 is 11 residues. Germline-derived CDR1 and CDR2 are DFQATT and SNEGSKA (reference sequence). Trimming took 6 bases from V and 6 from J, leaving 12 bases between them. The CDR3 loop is CSATRGGEQYF. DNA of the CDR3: TGCAGTGCCACTAGAGGTGGCGAGCAGTACTTC.

The CDR3 nucleotides are TGTGCCAGCAGCTTGGTAGTAGCGGGAGGTAAAGATACGCAGTATTTT. Translating it yields CASSLVVAGGKDTQYF. J is TRBJ2-3 and V is TRBV5-5; 10 nucleotides align to TRBD2. V shed 0 bases and J 5 bases; nucleotides not matched to a gene: 6. CDR1 and CDR2 (germline): SGHKS, YYEKEE (reference sequence). This CDR3 comprises 16 residues.

As DNA, the CDR3 is TGTGCCAGCAGCTTAACTAAGGGGGCCAATGAGCAGTTCTTC. This gives the protein CASSLTKGANEQFF. The rearrangement joins TRBV7-3 to TRBJ2-1; 7 bases fit TRBD1. This CDR3 has 14 residues. V lost 0 bases to trimming and J lost 6 bases; unmatched junction nucleotides: 2. Germline CDR1 reads SGHTA; CDR2 reads FQGTGA.

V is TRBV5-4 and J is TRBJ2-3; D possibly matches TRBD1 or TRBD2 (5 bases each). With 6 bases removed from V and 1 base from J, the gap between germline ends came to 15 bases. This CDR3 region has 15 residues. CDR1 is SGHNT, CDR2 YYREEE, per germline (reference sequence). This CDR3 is CASNVEGPGTDTQYF. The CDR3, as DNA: TGTGCCAGCAATGTTGAGGGGCCAGGCACAGATACGCAGTATTTT.

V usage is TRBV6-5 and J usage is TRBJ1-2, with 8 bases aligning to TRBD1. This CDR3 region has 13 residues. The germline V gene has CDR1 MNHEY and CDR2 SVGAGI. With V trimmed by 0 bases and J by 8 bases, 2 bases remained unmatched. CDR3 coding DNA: TGTGCCAGCAGTTACTCCAGGGGGCAAGGCTACACCTTC. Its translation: CASSYSRGQGYTF.

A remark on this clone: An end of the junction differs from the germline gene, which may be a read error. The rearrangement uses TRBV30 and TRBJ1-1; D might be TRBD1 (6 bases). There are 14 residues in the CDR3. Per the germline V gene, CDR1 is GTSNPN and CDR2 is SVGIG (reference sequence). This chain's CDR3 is CAWSVRRWDTEASF. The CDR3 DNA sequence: TGTGCCTGGAGTGTACGGCGTTGGGACACTGAAGCTTCCTTT.

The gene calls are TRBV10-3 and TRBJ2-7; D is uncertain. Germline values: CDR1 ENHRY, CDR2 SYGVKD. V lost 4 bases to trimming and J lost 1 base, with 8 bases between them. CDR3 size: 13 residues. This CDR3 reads CAISVARSYEQYF. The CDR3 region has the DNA TGTGCCATCAGTGTAGCAAGGTCCTACGAGCAGTACTTC.

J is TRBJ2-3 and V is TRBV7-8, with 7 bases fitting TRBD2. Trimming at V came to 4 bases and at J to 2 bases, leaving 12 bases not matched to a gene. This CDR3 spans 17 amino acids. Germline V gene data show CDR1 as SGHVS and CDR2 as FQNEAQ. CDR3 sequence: CASSSYGREPPTDTQYF. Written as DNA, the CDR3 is TGTGCCAGCAGCTCCTACGGGCGGGAGCCTCCCACAGATACGCAGTATTTT.

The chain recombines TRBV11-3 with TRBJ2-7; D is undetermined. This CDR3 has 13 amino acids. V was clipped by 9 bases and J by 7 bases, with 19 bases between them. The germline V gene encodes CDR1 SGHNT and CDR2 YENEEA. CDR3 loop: CASSNRPAEEQYF. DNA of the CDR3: TGTGCCAGTTCGAACAGACCGGCGGAGGAGCAGTACTTC. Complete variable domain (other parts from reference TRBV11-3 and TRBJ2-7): EAGVVQSPRYKIIEKKQPVAFWCNPISGHNTLYWYLQNLGQGPELLIRYENEEAVDDSQLPKDRFSAERLKGVDSTLKIQPAELGDSAVYLCASSNRPAEEQYFGPGTRLTVT.

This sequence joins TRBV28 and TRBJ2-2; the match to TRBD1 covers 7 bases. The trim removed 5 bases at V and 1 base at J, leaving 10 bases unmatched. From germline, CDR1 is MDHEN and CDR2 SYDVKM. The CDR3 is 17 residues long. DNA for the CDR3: TGTGCCAGCAGTACGTTCACATGGGACAGGAACACCGGGGAGCTGTTTTTT. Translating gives CASSTFTWDRNTGELFF.

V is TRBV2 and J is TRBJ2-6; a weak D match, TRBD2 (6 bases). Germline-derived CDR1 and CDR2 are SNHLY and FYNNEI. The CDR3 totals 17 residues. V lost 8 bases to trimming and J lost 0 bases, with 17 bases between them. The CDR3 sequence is CASPSRGIPSGANVLTF. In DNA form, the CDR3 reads TGTGCCAGCCCTAGTCGGGGGATACCCTCTGGGGCCAACGTCCTGACTTTC.

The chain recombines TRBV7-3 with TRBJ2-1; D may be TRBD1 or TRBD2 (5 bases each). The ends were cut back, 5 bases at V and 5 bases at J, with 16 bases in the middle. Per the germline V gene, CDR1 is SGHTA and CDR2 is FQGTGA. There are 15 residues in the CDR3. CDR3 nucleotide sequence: TGTGCCAGCAGCCTATTTTCGGGGCCCAACAATGAGCAGTTCTTC. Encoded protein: CASSLFSGPNNEQFF.

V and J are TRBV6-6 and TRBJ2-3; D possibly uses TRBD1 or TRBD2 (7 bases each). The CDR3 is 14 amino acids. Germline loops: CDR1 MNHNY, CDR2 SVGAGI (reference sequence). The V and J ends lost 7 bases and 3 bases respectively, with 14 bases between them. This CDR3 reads CASTRQGGTDTQYF. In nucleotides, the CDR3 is TGTGCCAGCACCCGACAGGGAGGGACAGATACGCAGTATTTT.

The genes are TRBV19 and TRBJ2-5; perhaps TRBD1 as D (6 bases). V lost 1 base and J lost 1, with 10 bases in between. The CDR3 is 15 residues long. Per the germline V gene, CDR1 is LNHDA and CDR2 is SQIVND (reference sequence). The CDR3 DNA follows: TGTGCCAGTAGTATAGCGGGACAAATCCAAGAGACCCAGTACTTC. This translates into CASSIAGQIQETQYF. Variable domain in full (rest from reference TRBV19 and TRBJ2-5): DGGITQSPKYLFRKEGQNVTLSCEQNLNHDAMYWYRQDPGQGLRLIYYSQIVNDFQKGDIAEGYSVSREKKESFPLTVTSAQKNPTAFYLCASSIAGQIQETQYFGPGTRLLVL.

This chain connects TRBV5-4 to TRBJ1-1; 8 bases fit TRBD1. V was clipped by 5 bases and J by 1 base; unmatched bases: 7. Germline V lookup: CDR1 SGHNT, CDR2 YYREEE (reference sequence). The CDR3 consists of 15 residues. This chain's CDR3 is CASRSRQGTNTEAFF. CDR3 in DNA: TGTGCCAGCAGGTCGAGACAGGGGACGAACACTGAAGCTTTCTTT.

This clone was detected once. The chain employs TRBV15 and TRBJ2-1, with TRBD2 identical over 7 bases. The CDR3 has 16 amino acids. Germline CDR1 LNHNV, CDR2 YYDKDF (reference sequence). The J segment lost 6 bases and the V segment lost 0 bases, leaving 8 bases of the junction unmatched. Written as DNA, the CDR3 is TGTGCCACCAGCAGAGACCGACTAGCTCTCCTCAATGAGCAGTTCTTC. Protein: CATSRDRLALLNEQFF.

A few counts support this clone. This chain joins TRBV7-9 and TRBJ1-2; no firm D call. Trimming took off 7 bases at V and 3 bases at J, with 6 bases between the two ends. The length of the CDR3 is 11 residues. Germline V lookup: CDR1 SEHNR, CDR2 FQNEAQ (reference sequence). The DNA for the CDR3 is TGTGCCAGCACAAGGGACTATGGCTACACCTTC. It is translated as CASTRDYGYTF.

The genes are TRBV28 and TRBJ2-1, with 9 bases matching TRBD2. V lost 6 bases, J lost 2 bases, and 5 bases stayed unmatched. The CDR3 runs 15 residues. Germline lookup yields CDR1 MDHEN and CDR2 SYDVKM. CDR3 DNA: TGTGCCAGCAGCTTTAGCGGGAGCGCCTACAATGAGCAGTTCTTC. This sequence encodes CASSFSGSAYNEQFF.

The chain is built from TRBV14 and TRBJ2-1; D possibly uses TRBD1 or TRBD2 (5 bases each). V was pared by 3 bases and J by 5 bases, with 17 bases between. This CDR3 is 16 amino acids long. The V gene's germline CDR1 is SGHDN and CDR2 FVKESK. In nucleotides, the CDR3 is TGTGCCAGCAGCCAGCCGGGACGGAGGTCTAACAATGAGCAGTTCTTC. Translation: CASSQPGRRSNNEQFF.

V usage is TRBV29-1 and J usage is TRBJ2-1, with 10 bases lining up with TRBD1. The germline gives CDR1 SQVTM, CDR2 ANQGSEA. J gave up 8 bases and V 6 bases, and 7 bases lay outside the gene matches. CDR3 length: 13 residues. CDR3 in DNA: TGCAGCGTGAGGGGGACAGGGGCAGATGAGCAGTTCTTC. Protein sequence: CSVRGTGADEQFF.

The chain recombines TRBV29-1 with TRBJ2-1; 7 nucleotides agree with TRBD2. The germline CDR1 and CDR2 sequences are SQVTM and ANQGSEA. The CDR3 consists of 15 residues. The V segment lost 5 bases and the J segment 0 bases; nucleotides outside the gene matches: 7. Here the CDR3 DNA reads TGCAGCGTTTCGGGTGGGGAGGGCTCCTACAATGAGCAGTTCTTC. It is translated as CSVSGGEGSYNEQFF.

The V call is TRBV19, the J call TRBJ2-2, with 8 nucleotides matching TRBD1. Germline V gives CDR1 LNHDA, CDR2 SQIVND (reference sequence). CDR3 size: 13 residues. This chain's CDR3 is CVSRQGAHGELFF. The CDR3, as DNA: TGTGTGTCGAGGCAGGGGGCTCACGGGGAGCTGTTTTTT.

The chain's CDR3 is CAVGQGAFYEQYF. For the CDR3, the DNA is TGTGCAGTAGGACAGGGGGCGTTTTACGAGCAGTACTTC. V is TRBV28 and J is TRBJ2-7, with TRBD1 identical over 11 bases. Per the germline V gene, CDR1 is MDHEN and CDR2 is SYDVKM. This CDR3 has 13 amino acids.

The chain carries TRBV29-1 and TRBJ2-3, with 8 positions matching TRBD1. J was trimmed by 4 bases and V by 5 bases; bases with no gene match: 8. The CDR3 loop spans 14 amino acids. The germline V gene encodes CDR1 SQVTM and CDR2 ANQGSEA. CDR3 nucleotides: TGCAGCGTTCGTGGGACAGGAGGTGCAGATACGCAGTATTTT. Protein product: CSVRGTGGADTQYF.

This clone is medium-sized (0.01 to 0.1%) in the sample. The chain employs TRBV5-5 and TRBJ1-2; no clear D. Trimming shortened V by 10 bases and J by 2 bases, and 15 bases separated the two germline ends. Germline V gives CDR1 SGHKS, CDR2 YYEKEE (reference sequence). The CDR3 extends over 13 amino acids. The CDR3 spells CASARETNYGYTF. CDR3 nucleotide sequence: TGTGCCTCCGCCCGGGAGACAAACTATGGCTACACCTTC.

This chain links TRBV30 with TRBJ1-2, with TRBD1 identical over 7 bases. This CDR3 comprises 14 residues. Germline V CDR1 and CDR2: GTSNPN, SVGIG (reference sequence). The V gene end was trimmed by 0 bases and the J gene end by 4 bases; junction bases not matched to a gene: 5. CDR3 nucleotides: TGTGCCTGGAGTGTTGACAGGGCTGGCTATGGCTACACCTTC. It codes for CAWSVDRAGYGYTF.

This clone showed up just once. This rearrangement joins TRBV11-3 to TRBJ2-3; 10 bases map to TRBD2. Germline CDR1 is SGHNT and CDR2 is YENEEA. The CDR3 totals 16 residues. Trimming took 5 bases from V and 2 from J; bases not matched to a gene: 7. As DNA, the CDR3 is TGTGCCAGCAGCAACGGACTAGCGGAATTCACAGATACGCAGTATTTT. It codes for CASSNGLAEFTDTQYF.

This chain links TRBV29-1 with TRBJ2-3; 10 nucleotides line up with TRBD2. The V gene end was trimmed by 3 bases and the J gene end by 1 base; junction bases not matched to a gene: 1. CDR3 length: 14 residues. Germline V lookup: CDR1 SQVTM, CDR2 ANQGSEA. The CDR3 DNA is TGCAGCGTTGATGGACTAGCGGGCACAGATACGCAGTATTTT. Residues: CSVDGLAGTDTQYF.